Sequencing of this T cell receptor (beta chain) was carried out in a study of cytomegalovirus exposure and HLA in healthy donors. Study background: There were some 400 genotyped donors. Of these, about 81% fell in the genetic ancestry cluster associated with self-reported Caucasian donors. Regarding the study as a whole: Relative to the approximately 680-donor mean, N-insertions were reportedly fewer in an Asian-associated ancestry cluster in a later analysis. When presence/absence was analysed, sequencing depth was taken to be roughly uniform across donors.

The V gene's germline CDR1 is SGHDT and CDR2 YYEEEE. The V gene end was trimmed by 4 bases and the J gene end by 6 bases; junction bases not matched to a gene: 7. The CDR3 runs to 15 residues. 60 Vbeta and 13 Jbeta primers were used in PCR. TCRdb's copy holds only in-frame clones and misses some; the assay was immunoSEQ multiplex PCR. Of approximately 82,000 clones listed, around 78% are singletons. Remarks on this clone: Its antigen is unknown.

The sequence came from a middle-aged man in good health and CMV-seronegative. Sequencing was done on a sample of PBMCs. This chain links TRBV5-6 with TRBJ2-2; 9 nucleotides line up with TRBD1. CDR3 loop: CASSTDRGGPGELFF. The CDR3 DNA is TGTGCCAGCAGCACAGACAGGGGGGGGCCCGGGGAGCTGTTTTTT.